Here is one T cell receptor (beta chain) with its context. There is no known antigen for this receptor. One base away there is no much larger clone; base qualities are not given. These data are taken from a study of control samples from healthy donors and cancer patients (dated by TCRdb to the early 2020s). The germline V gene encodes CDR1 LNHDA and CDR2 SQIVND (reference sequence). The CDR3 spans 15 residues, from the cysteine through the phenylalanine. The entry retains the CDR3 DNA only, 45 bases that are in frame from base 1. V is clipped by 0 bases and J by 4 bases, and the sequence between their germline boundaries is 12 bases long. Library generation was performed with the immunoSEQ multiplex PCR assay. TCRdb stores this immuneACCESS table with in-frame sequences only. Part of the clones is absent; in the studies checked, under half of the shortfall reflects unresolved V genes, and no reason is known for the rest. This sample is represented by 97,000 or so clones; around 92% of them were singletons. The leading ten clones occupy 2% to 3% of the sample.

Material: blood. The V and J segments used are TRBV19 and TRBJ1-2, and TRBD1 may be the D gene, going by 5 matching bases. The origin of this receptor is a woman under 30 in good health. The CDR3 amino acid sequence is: CASSIESRALYGYTF. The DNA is TGTGCCAGTAGTATAGAAAGCAGGGCTCTCTATGGCTACACCTTC. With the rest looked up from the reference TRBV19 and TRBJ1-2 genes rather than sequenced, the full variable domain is DGGITQSPKYLFRKEGQNVTLSCEQNLNHDAMYWYRQDPGQGLRLIYYSQIVNDFQKGDIAEGYSVSREKKESFPLTVTSAQKNPTAFYLCASSIESRALYGYTFGSGTRLTVV.